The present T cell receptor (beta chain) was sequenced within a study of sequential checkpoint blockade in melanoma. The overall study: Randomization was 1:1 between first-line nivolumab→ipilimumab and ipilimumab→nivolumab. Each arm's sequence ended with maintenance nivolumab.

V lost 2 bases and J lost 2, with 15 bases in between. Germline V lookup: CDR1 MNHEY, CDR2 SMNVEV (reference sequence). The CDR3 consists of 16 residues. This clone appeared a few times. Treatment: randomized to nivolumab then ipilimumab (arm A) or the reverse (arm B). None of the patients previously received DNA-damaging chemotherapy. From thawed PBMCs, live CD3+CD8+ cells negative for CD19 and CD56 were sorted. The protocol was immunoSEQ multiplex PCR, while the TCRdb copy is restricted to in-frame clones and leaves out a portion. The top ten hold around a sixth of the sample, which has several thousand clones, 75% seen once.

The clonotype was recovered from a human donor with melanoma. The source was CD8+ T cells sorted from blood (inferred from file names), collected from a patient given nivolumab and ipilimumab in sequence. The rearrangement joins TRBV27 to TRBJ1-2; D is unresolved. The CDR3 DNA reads TGTGCCAGCAGTTTAATATACGGAGAGGAGAACTATGGCTACACCTTC. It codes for CASSLIYGEENYGYTF.